The 8 T cell receptor beta chains given below trace back to one sample, sequenced in a study of cytomegalovirus exposure and HLA in healthy donors. The study ran its PCR with 60 Vbeta and 13 Jbeta primers. The data were produced by immunoSEQ multiplex PCR, yet TCRdb's version contains in-frame clones alone and is incomplete. The table includes around 170,000 clones, 79% detected once. The material sequenced was PBMCs. The receptors shown here come from a woman in her thirties or forties in good health and CMV-seronegative.

The chain joins TRBV28 to TRBJ1-1; D remains ambiguous. Per the germline V gene, CDR1 is MDHEN and CDR2 is SYDVKM. This CDR3 region has 12 residues. The V and J ends lost 6 bases and 6 bases respectively, with 11 bases between them. CDR3 region: CASRTVIAEAFF. The CDR3 coding sequence is TGTGCCAGCAGAACGGTGATTGCTGAAGCTTTCTTT.

The V and J genes are TRBV2 and TRBJ2-7; tentative D call: TRBD1 (5 bases). The germline gives CDR1 SNHLY, CDR2 FYNNEI. The CDR3 has 15 residues. V dropped 3 bases and J dropped 3 bases, with 15 bases sitting between them. The CDR3 region is CASSDPQGPNYEQYF. CDR3 bases: TGTGCCAGCAGTGACCCCCAGGGCCCAAACTACGAGCAGTACTTC. Based on the CDR3 plus reference TRBV2 and TRBJ2-7, the full variable domain is EPEVTQTPSHQVTQMGQEVILRCVPISNHLYFYWYRQILGQKVEFLVSFYNNEISEKSEIFDDQFSVERPDGSNFTLKIRSTKLEDSAMYFCASSDPQGPNYEQYFGPGTRLTVT.

This clone has more than one count but fewer than ten. The V gene is TRBV2, the J gene TRBJ1-1; TRBD1 agrees at 7 bases. Per the germline V gene, CDR1 is SNHLY and CDR2 is FYNNEI. With V trimmed by 9 bases and J by 4 bases, 5 bases remained unmatched. The CDR3 runs 12 residues. The CDR3 DNA reads TGTGCCAGGACGACAGGGACCACTGAAGCTTTCTTT. This codes for CARTTGTTEAFF. Full variable domain (rest looked up from reference TRBV2 and TRBJ1-1): EPEVTQTPSHQVTQMGQEVILRCVPISNHLYFYWYRQILGQKVEFLVSFYNNEISEKSEIFDDQFSVERPDGSNFTLKIRSTKLEDSAMYFCARTTGTTEAFFGQGTRLTVV.

This clone appeared once. This chain joins TRBV27 and TRBJ2-7; D remains ambiguous. Trimming took 3 bases from V and 0 from J, leaving 9 bases between them. The germline V gene has CDR1 MNHEY and CDR2 SMNVEV (reference sequence). This CDR3 has 14 amino acids. As DNA, the CDR3 is TGTGCCAGCAGTTTTATGCGATCCTCCTACGAGCAGTACTTC. Translation gives CASSFMRSSYEQYF.

The V and J genes are TRBV11-2 and TRBJ2-7, with D possibly being TRBD1 (6 bases). Germline CDR1 reads SGHAT; CDR2 reads FQNNGV. With 5 bases removed from V and 5 bases from J, the gap between germline ends came to 10 bases. CDR3 length: 12 amino acids. CDR3 DNA: TGTGCCAGCAGCCTCCGGACAGACGAGCAGTACTTC. Its translation: CASSLRTDEQYF.

The rearrangement links TRBV7-9 to TRBJ1-2; the match to TRBD1 covers 7 bases. The CDR3 is made up of 13 amino acids. CDR1 and CDR2 (germline): SEHNR, FQNEAQ (reference sequence). V was clipped by 6 bases and J by 6 bases; unmatched bases: 7. CDR3 sequence reads: CASRLQGSDGYTF. In nucleotides, the CDR3 is TGTGCCAGCAGGCTACAGGGGAGTGATGGCTACACCTTC. Complete variable domain (other parts from reference TRBV7-9 and TRBJ1-2): DTGVSQNPRHKITKRGQNVTFRCDPISEHNRLYWYRQTLGQGPEFLTYFQNEAQLEKSRLLSDRFSAERPKGSFSTLEIQRTEQGDSAMYLCASRLQGSDGYTFGSGTRLTVV.

J is TRBJ2-5 and V is TRBV11-3; unclear D gene. The V gene's germline CDR1 is SGHNT and CDR2 YENEEA. V gave up 5 bases and J gave up 2 bases, with 12 bases separating them. This CDR3 has 14 amino acids. The CDR3 coding sequence is TGTGCCAGCAGCCTGGATATAGCTCAAGAGACCCAGTACTTC. Translation gives CASSLDIAQETQYF. Filled out from reference TRBV11-3 and TRBJ2-5, the complete variable domain reads EAGVVQSPRYKIIEKKQPVAFWCNPISGHNTLYWYLQNLGQGPELLIRYENEEAVDDSQLPKDRFSAERLKGVDSTLKIQPAELGDSAVYLCASSLDIAQETQYFGPGTRLLVL.

The rearrangement links TRBV29-1 to TRBJ2-3; 7 nucleotides line up with TRBD2. With 5 bases clipped from V and 0 bases from J, the junction kept 5 bases outside the gene matches. Germline values: CDR1 SQVTM, CDR2 ANQGSEA. This CDR3 region has 14 residues. CDR3 amino acids: CSVFSGESTDTQYF. CDR3 nucleotides: TGCAGCGTTTTCAGCGGGGAAAGCACAGATACGCAGTATTTT.